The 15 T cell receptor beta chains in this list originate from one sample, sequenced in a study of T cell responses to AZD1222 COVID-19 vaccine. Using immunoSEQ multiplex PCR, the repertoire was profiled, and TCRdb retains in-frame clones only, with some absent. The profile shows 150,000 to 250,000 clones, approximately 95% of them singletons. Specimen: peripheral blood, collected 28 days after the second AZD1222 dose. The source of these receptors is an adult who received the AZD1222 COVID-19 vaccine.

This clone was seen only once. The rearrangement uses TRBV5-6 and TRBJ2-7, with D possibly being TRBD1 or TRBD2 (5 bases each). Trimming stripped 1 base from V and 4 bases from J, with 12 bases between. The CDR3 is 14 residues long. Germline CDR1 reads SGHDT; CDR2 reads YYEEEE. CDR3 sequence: CASSLSGRTYEQYF. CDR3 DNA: TGTGCCAGCAGCTTGTCGGGGCGAACTTACGAGCAGTACTTC.

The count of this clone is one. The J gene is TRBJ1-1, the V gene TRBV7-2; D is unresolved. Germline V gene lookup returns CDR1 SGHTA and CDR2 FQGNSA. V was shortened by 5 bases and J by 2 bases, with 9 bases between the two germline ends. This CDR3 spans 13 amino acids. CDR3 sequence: CASSATVNTEAFF. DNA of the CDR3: TGTGCCAGCAGCGCAACGGTAAACACTGAAGCTTTCTTT.

Here the CDR3 DNA reads TGTGCCAGCAGCTTTTTACAGGGAAACACCATATATTTT. Protein sequence: CASSFLQGNTIYF. V and J are TRBV5-4 and TRBJ1-3; D is unresolved. V lost 2 bases, J lost 4 bases, and 7 bases lay in between. The CDR3 sequence is 13 residues long. In germline, CDR1 is SGHNT, CDR2 YYREEE (reference sequence).

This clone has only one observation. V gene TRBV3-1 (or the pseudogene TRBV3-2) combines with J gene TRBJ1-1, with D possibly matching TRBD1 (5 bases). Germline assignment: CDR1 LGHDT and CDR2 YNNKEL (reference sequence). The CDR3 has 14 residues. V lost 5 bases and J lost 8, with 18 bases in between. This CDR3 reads CASSERGRGGEAFF. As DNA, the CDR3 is TGTGCCAGCAGCGAACGAGGACGGGGCGGAGAAGCTTTCTTT.

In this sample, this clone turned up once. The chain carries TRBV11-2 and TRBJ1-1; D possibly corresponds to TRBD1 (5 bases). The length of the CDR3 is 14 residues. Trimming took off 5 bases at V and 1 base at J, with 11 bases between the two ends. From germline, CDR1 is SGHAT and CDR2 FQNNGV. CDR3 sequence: CASSTFDRNTEAFF. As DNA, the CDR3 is TGTGCCAGCAGCACCTTCGACAGGAACACTGAAGCTTTCTTT.

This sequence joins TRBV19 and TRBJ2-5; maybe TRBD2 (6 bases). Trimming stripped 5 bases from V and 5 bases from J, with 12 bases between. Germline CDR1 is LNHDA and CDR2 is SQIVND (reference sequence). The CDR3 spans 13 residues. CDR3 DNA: TGTGCCAGTAGTTCCGCGGGGTGGGAGACCCAGTACTTC. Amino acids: CASSSAGWETQYF.

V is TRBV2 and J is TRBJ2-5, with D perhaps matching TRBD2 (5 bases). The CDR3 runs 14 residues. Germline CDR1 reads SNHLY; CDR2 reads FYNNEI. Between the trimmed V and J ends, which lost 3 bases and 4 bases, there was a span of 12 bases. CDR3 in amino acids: CASSEYGVRETQYF. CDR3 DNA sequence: TGTGCCAGCAGTGAGTACGGGGTTCGAGAGACCCAGTACTTC.

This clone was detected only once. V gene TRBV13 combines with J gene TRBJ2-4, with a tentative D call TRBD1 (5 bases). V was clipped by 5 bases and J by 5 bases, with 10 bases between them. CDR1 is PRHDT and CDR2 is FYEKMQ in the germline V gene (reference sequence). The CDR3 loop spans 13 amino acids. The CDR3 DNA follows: TGTGCCAGCAGCCTGGAGACAGAAAACATTCAGTACTTC. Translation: CASSLETENIQYF. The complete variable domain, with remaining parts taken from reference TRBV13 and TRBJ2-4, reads AAGVIQSPRHLIKEKRETATLKCYPIPRHDTVYWYQQGPGQDPQFLISFYEKMQSDKGSIPDRFSAQQFSDYHSELNMSSLELGDSALYFCASSLETENIQYFGAGTRLSVL.

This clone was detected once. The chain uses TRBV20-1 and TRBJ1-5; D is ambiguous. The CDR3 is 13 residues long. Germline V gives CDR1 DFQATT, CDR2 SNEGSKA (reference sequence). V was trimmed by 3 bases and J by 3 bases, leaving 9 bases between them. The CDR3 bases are TGCAGTGCTAGTGGACGGACCAATCAGCCCCAGCATTTT. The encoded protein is CSASGRTNQPQHF.

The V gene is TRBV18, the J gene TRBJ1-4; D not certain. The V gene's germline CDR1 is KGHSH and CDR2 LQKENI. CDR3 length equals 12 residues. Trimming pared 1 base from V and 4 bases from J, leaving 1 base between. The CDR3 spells CASSPRNEKLFF. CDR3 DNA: TGTGCCAGCTCACCACGTAATGAAAAACTGTTTTTT. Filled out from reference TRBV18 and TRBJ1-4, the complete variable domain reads NAGVMQNPRHLVRRRGQEARLRCSPMKGHSHVYWYRQLPEEGLKFMVYLQKENIIDESGMPKERFSAEFPKEGPSILRIQQVVRGDSAAYFCASSPRNEKLFFGSGTQLSVL.

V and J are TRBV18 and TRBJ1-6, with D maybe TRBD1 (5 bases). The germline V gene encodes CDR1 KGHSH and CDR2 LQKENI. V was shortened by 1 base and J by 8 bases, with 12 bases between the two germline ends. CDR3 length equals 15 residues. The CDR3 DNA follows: TGTGCCAGCTCACCACGGGCAGGGTCGGATTCACCCCTCCACTTT. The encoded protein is CASSPRAGSDSPLHF.

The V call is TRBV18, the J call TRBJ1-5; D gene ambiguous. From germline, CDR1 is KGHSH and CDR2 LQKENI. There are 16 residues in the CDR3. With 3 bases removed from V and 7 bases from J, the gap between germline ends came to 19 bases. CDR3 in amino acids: CASSPLGLGDQQPQHF. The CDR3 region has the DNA TGTGCCAGCTCACCTCTGGGCCTCGGCGATCAGCAGCCCCAGCATTTT.

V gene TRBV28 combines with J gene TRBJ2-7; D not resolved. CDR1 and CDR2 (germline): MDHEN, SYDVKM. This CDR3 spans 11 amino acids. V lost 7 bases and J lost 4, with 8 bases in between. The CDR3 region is CASNTLYEQYF. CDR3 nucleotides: TGTGCCAGCAACACGCTATACGAGCAGTACTTC.

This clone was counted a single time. Here the CDR3 reads CASSLGRRDYEQYF. The DNA of the CDR3 is TGTGCCAGCAGCTTAGGGCGCAGAGACTACGAGCAGTACTTC. This chain joins TRBV7-2 and TRBJ2-7; D is unclear. V dropped 1 base and J dropped 3 bases, with 10 bases sitting between them. This CDR3 spans 14 amino acids. Germline lookup yields CDR1 SGHTA and CDR2 FQGNSA.

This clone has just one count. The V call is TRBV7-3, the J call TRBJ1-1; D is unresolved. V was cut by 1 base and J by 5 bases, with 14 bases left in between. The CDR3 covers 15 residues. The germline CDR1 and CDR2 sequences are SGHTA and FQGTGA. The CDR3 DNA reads TGTGCCAGCAGCTTAATCGCATCCGGGGAGACTGAAGCTTTCTTT. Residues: CASSLIASGETEAFF.